Detailed here is one TCR beta chain. What it binds is unknown. TCRdb keeps only in-frame clones here, not all; method: immunoSEQ multiplex PCR. The sample lists 120,000 or so clones, 80% to 90% occurring once. This sample is drawn from a study of T cell responses to AZD1222 COVID-19 vaccine. Study outcomes and limitations: Recipients of AZD1222 seropositive at baseline numbered only 6 or 7. There were mostly white British donors and more females than males, and clonal diversity was possibly underestimated. Repertoires were obtained only post-peak T cell response. The CD4 TCRs associated with vaccination extended across spike and predominated at 160-218 and 743-854.

This CDR3 is 13 amino acids long. Trimming took 3 bases from V and 1 from J, leaving 7 bases between them. CDR1 and CDR2 (germline): MNHEY, SMNVEV (reference sequence). The chain links TRBV27 to TRBJ2-7; D not certain. This sample comprised peripheral blood, obtained on day 0 of MenACWY control vaccination. This TCR was sampled from an adult in good health. The CDR3 DNA follows: TGTGCCAGCAGTTTGACTGCATCCTACGAGCAGTACTTC. This translates into CASSLTASYEQYF.